This T cell receptor (beta chain) was sequenced during a study of tumor-infiltrating lymphocytes in primary liver carcinoma (dated by TCRdb to between 2016 and 2019). Describing the broader study: Four to six patients with histopathologically diagnosed primary liver carcinoma underwent surgical resection in China between November 2015 and March 2016. A total of 35 or so specimens from 5 patients went through TCRbeta repertoire sequencing, namely 25 tumor regions, 5 adjacent noncancerous liver tissues and 5 peripheral blood samples. Each sample produced about 3.5 to 8 million productive TCRbeta reads, and read depth showed no significant difference between tissue types. High reproducibility was observed for the technical replicate repertoires, with mean shared-clone rates about 0.89 and correlation coefficients above 0.95. The tumors of the five patients were staged as T1-T3 N0M0, with maximum diameters ranging from roughly 4 to 11 cm. Across five regions of each liver tumor, along with adjacent normal tissue and blood, the study brought together TCRbeta repertoire sequencing, expression microarrays and whole-exome sequencing. Of the five patients (three men and two women, aged 30 to 69 years), four had hepatocellular carcinoma and one had combined HCC and intrahepatic cholangiocarcinoma.

TRIzol reagent was used to extract blood RNA from unsorted whole blood, while the DNeasy Blood & Tissue kit provided the germline DNA. At the time of sampling, the patients were treatment-naive and had chronic HBV infection. Four milliliters of peripheral blood were collected into K2EDTA tubes before surgery. A constant-region primer and ProtoScript II reverse transcriptase were used to reverse-transcribe TCRbeta-specific cDNA from approximately 450 ng total RNA. Construction of the TCRbeta libraries relied on three nested rounds of multiplex PCR, following a slightly modified ARM-PCR procedure. Each of the first two PCR rounds ran for about 10 cycles and used multiplex TRBV1-TRBV30 forward primers together with a Cbeta reverse primer. Sample barcodes and Illumina adapters were attached in a final 25-cycle PCR using Deep VentR polymerase. Before sequencing, amplicons of 200-500 bp were purified from gel using a QIAquick gel extraction kit. TCRbeta amplicons were sequenced on an Illumina HiSeq 2500 with 250-bp paired-end reads. Concerning the study's data processing: To recover full CDR3 sequences, reads were quality-trimmed using Trimmomatic v0.33 and paired reads were then merged using FLASH v1.2.11. V, D and J germline segments were assigned to the rearranged TCRbeta sequences by MiGEC v1.2.1b. Clonotype statistics and Shannon-Wiener diversity indices were computed with VDJtools v1.0.0. To reduce sampling bias, subsequent analyses other than the diversity analysis used only the 250 most abundant clonotypes in each sample. The public sequencing data were trimmed at Q25 with fastp and processed into clonotypes with MiXCR by TCRdb, which kept only in-frame beta chains. Entries are consolidated by CDR3 protein sequence, retaining the most common genes and DNA. The V and J calls and clone size come from TCRdb's table, not from the authors' own analysis. In this sample the table shows fewer than 350,000 distinct CDR3 sequences, 55% to 65% of which occur a single time. Approximately 9.4% of the sample comes from the top ten.

CDR3 length: 14 amino acids, cysteine to phenylalanine. Only the CDR3 region is kept as DNA, spanning 42 bases read in frame from base 1. V ends up 5 bases short and J 4 bases short, with an unmatched junction base count of 7. Reading the germline V gene gives CDR1 MNHEY and CDR2 SVGEGT. With respect to this clonotype: The specificity of this receptor is unknown. This could be a read error, since a much larger clone is one nucleotide away.

Study-wide conclusions, independent of this receptor: With just a handful of patients in the study, the authors point out that the findings should be validated in a larger study. Since the samples were bulk and unsorted, there was no way to compare CD4+ and CD8+ T cell repertoires. Only the TCR beta chain was sequenced, which likely underestimates true repertoire diversity because unpaired alpha chains were not captured. Repertoire overlap was found to be higher between tumor regions (mean about 36%) than between tumor-adjacent (roughly 17%) or tumor-blood (around 14%) pairs, consistent with antigen-driven expansion. A significantly larger repertoire fraction was made up by the top 250 clones in tumors than in blood (p = 0.039).

The chain was built from TRBV6-2 or TRBV6-3 and TRBJ1-2; 7 bases in between match TRBD1. The TCR comes from a man aged 40-55 years with primary liver carcinoma and hepatitis B virus infection. The sequencing sample was made of peripheral blood. The nucleotide sequence reads as follows: TGTGCCAGCAGTGATCCGGGACAGACCTATGGCTACACCTTC. Its product reads: CASSDPGQTYGYTF.